Sequencing of this TCR beta chain was carried out in a study of response to subunit inactivated influenza vaccine. The study, taken as a whole, reports: That few new T cells are recruited by each seasonal influenza vaccination was the authors' suggestion.

In the case of this clonotype: Its antigen remains unknown.

TCRdb re-analysed the RT-PCR reads in MiXCR, keeping a single row per CDR3 protein. The sample includes over 800,000 distinct CDR3 sequences, around 20% of them seen just once. The germline V gene encodes CDR1 DFQATT and CDR2 SNEGSKA (reference sequence). This CDR3 comprises 14 residues. V gave up 1 base and J gave up 0 bases, with 9 bases separating them. The sequence was obtained from a man in his fifties or sixties who received an inactivated influenza vaccine. The chain uses TRBV20-1 and TRBJ2-5; D uncertain. The sequencing here drew on PBMCs from blood, taken about 5 days after vaccination. The CDR3 is CSARGRANQETQYF. The CDR3 nucleotides are TGCAGTGCTAGAGGCCGGGCCAACCAAGAGACCCAGTACTTC.